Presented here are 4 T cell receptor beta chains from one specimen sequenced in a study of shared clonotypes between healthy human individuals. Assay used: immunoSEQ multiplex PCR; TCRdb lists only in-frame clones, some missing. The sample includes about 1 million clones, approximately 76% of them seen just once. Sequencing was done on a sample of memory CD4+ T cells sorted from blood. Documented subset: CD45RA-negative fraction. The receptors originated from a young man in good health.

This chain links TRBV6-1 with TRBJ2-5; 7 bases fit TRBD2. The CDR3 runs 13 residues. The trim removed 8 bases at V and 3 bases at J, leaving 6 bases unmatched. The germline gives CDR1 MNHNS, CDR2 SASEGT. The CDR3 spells CASSWLAEETQYF. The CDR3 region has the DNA TGTGCCAGCTCCTGGCTAGCGGAAGAGACCCAGTACTTC.

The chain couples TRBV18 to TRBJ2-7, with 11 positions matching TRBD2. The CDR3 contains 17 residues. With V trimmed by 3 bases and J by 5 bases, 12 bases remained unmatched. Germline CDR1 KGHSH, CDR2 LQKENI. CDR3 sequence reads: CASSPVSLAGGPHEQYF. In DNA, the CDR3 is TGTGCCAGCTCACCCGTTTCCCTAGCGGGGGGTCCTCACGAGCAGTACTTC.

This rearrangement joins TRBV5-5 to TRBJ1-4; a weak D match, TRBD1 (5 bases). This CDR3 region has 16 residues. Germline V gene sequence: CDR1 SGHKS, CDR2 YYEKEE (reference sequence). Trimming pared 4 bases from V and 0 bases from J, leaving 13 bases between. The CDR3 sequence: CASSPMGGTTNEKLFF. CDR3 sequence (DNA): TGTGCCAGCAGCCCCATGGGGGGAACAACTAATGAAAAACTGTTTTTT.

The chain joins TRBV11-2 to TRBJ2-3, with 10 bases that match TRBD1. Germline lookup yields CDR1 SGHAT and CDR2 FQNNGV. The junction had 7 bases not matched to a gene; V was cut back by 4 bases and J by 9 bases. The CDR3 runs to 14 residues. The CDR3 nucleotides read TGTGCCAGCAGCTCAGGGACAGGGGCTATCACGCAGTATTTT. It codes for CASSSGTGAITQYF.